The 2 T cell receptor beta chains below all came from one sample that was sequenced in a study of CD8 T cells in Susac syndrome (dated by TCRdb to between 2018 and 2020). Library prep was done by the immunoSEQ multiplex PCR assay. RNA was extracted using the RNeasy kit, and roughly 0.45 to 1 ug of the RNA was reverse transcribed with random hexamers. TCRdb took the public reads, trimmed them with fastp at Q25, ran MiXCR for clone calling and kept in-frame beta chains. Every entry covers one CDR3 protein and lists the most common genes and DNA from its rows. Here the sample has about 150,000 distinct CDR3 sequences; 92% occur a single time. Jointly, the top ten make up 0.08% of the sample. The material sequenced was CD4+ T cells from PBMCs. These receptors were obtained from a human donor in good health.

The CDR3 sequence is CASSAVGSIQYF. CDR3 bases: TGTGCCAGCAGTGCTGTGGGGAGCATTCAGTACTTC. The chain is built from TRBV2 and TRBJ2-4; the D gene is possibly TRBD2 (5 bases). The length of the CDR3 is 12 residues. Deletions cut 4 bases from V and 9 bases from J, with 10 bases between. Germline V lookup: CDR1 SNHLY, CDR2 FYNNEI.

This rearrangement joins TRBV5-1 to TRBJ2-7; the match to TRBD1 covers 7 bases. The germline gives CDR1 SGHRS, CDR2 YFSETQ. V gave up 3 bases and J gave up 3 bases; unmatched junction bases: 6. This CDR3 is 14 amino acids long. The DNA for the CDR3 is TGCGCCAGCAGCTCCTGGGACAGCGACTACGAGCAGTACTTC. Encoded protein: CASSSWDSDYEQYF.